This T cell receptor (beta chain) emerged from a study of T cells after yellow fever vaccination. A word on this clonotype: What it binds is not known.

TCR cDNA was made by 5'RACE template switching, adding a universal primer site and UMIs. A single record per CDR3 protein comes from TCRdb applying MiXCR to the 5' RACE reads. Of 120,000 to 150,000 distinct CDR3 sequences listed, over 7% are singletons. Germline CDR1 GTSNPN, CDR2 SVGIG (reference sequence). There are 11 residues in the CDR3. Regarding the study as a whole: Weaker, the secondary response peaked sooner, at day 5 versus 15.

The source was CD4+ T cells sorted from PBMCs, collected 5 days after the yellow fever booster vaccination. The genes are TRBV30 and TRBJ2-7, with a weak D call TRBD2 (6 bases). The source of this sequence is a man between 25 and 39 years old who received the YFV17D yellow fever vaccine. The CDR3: CVSARGYEQYF. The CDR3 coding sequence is TGTGTCTCCGCCCGGGGGTACGAGCAGTACTTC.